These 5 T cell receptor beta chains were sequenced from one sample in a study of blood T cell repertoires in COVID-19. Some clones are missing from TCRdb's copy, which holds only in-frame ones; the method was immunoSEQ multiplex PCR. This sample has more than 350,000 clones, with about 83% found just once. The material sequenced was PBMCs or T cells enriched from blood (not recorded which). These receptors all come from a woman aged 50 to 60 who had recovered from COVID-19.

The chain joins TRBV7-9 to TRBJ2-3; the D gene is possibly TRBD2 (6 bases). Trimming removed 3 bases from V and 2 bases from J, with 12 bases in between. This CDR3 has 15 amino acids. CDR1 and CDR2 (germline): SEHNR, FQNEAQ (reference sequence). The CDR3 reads CASSLAGRSTDTQYF. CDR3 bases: TGTGCCAGCAGCTTGGCGGGAAGGTCCACAGATACGCAGTATTTT.

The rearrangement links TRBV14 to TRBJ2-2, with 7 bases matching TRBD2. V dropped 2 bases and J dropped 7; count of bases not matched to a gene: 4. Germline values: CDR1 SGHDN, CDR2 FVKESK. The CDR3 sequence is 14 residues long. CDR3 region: CASSQRGGNGELFF. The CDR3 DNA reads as TGTGCCAGCAGCCAAAGGGGAGGGAACGGGGAGCTGTTTTTT.

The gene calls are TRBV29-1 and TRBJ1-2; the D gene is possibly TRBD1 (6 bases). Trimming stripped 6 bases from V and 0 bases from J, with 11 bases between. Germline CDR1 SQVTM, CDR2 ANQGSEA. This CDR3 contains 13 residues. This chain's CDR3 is CSVRQATNYGYTF. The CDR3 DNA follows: TGCAGCGTCCGACAGGCGACTAACTATGGCTACACCTTC. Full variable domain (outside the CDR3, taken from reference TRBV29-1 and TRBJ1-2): SAVISQKPSRDICQRGTSLTIQCQVDSQVTMMFWYRQQPGQSLTLIATANQGSEATYESGFVIDKFPISRPNLTFSTLTVSNMSPEDSSIYLCSVRQATNYGYTFGSGTRLTVV.

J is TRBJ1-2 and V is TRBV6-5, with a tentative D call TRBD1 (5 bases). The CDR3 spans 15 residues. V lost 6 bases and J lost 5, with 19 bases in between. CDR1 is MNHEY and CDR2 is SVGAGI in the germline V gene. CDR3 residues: CASRGAWGREYGYTF. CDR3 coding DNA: TGTGCCAGCAGAGGAGCTTGGGGCAGGGAATATGGCTACACCTTC.

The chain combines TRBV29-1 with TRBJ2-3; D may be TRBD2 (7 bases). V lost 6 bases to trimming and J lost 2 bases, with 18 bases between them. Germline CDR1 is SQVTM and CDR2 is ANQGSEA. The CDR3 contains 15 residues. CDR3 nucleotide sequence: TGCAGCGTCCGAGGGGGGGGCTATGACACAGATACGCAGTATTTT. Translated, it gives CSVRGGGYDTDTQYF.